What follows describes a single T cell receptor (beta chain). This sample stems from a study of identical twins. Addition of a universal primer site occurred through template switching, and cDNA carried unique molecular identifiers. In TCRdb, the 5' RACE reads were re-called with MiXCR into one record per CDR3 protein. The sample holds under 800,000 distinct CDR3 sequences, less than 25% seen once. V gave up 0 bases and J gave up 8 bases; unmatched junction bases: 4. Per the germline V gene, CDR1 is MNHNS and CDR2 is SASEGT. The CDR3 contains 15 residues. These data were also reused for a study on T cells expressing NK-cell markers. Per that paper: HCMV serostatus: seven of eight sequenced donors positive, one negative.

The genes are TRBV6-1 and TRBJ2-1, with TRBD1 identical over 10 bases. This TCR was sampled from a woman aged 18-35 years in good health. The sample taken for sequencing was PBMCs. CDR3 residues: CASSEAGQGKDEQFF. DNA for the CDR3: TGTGCCAGCAGTGAAGCGGGACAGGGGAAGGATGAGCAGTTCTTC.